Listed here are 7 T cell receptor beta chains from one sample, sequenced in a study of T cell responses to AZD1222 COVID-19 vaccine. Sequenced by immunoSEQ multiplex PCR; TCRdb stores in-frame clones only, minus some. This table holds some 170,000 clones, roughly nine tenths found once. Sequencing was performed on peripheral blood, taken on day 0 of AZD1222 vaccination. The receptor set was obtained from an adult in good health.

V and J are TRBV7-9 and TRBJ2-5; 8 positions match TRBD2. Per the germline V gene, CDR1 is SEHNR and CDR2 is FQNEAQ (reference sequence). Trimming took 2 bases from V and 1 from J; bases not matched to a gene: 3. The CDR3 covers 15 residues. This chain's CDR3 is CASSLQLAGQETQYF. The CDR3 coding sequence is TGTGCCAGCAGCTTACAGCTAGCGGGCCAAGAGACCCAGTACTTC.

V and J are TRBV11-3 and TRBJ2-7; possibly TRBD1 for D (5 bases). V dropped 1 base and J dropped 3 bases, with 13 bases sitting between them. The CDR3 totals 15 residues. Germline CDR1 is SGHNT and CDR2 is YENEEA. This CDR3 reads CASSLGGSLSYEQYF. CDR3 in DNA: TGTGCCAGCAGCTTAGGGGGCTCCTTAAGCTACGAGCAGTACTTC.

V usage is TRBV27 and J usage is TRBJ2-5; D might be TRBD1 or TRBD2, each matching 6 bases. CDR1 is MNHEY, CDR2 SMNVEV, per germline (reference sequence). The V end lost 1 base, the J end lost 4 bases, and 10 bases lay between the germline ends. The CDR3 spans 14 residues. The CDR3: CASSLLGGRETQYF. As DNA, the CDR3 is TGTGCCAGCAGTTTATTAGGGGGGCGAGAGACCCAGTACTTC.

The chain has TRBV6-5 and TRBJ2-7; 14 bases agree with TRBD2. Germline CDR1 reads MNHEY; CDR2 reads SVGAGI. This CDR3 spans 16 amino acids. The V segment lost 0 bases and the J segment 5 bases; nucleotides outside the gene matches: 3. The CDR3 loop is CASSYSTSGRAHEQYF. The CDR3, as DNA: TGTGCCAGCAGTTACTCGACTAGCGGGAGGGCCCACGAGCAGTACTTC.

The DNA for the CDR3 is TGTGCCAGCAGCGAAAGGACAGGGGAAGAGACCCAGTACTTC. This codes for CASSERTGEETQYF. The rearrangement joins TRBV11-3 to TRBJ2-5; 9 bases are shared with TRBD1. This CDR3 contains 14 residues. The J segment lost 3 bases and the V segment lost 5 bases, leaving 4 bases of the junction unmatched. CDR1 is SGHNT, CDR2 YENEEA, per germline.

This chain links TRBV11-2 with TRBJ1-6; D is perhaps TRBD1 (6 bases). This CDR3 comprises 15 residues. The ends were cut back, 3 bases at V and 5 bases at J, with 11 bases in the middle. Looked up from germline, CDR1 is SGHAT and CDR2 is FQNNGV. DNA for the CDR3: TGTGCCAGCAGCTTTGTCGGGACAAATAATTCACCCCTCCACTTT. Its protein is CASSFVGTNNSPLHF.

The chain links TRBV11-2 to TRBJ1-1, with D unresolved. V dropped 5 bases and J dropped 4 bases, with 8 bases sitting between them. Germline V gives CDR1 SGHAT, CDR2 FQNNGV. The length of the CDR3 is 12 residues. This chain's CDR3 is CASSPQSTEAFF. The CDR3 DNA is TGTGCCAGCAGCCCACAGAGCACTGAAGCTTTCTTT.